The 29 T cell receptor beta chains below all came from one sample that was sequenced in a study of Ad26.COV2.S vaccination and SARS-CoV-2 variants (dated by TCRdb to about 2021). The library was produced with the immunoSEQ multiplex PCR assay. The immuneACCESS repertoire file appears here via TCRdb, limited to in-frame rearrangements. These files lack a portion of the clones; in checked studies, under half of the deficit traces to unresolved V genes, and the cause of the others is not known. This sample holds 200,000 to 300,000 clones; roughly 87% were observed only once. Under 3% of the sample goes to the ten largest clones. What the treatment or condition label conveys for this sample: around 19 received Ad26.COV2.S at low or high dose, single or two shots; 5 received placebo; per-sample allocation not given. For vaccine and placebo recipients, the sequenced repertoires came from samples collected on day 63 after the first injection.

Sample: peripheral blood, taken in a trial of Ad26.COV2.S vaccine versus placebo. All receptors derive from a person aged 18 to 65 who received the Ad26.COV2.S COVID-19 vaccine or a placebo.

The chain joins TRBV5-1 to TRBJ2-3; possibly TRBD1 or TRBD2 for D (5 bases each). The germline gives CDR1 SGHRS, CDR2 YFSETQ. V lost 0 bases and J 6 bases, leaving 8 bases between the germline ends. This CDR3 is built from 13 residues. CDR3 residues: CASSLGGRDTQYF. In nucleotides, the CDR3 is TGCGCCAGCAGCTTGGGGGGACGGGATACGCAGTATTTT.

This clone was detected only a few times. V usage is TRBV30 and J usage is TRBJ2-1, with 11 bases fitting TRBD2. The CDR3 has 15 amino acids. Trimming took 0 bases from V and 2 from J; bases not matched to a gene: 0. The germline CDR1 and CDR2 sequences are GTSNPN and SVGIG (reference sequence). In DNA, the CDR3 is TGTGCCTGGAGTGTACTAGCGGGAGCCTACAATGAGCAGTTCTTC. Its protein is CAWSVLAGAYNEQFF.

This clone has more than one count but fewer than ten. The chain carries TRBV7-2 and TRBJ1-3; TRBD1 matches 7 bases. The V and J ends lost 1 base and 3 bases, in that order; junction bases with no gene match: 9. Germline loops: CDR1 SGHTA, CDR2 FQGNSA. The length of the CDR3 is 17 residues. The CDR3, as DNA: TGTGCCAGCAGCTTAGGCCACACAGGGGTTGGTGGAAACACCATATATTTT. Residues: CASSLGHTGVGGNTIYF.

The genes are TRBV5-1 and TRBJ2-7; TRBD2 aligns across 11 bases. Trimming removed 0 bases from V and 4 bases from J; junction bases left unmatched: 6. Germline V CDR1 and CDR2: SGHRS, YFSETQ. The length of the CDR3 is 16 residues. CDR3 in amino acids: CASSLDASGGIYEQYF. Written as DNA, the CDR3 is TGCGCCAGCAGCTTGGATGCTAGCGGGGGGATTTACGAGCAGTACTTC.

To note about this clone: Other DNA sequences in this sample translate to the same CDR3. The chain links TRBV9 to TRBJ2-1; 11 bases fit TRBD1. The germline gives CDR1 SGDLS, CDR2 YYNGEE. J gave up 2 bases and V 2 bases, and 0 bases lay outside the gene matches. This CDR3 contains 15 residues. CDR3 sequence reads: CASSVGQGAYNEQFF. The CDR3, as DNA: TGTGCCAGCAGCGTGGGACAGGGGGCCTACAATGAGCAGTTCTTC. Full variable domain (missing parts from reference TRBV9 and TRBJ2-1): DSGVTQTPKHLITATGQRVTLRCSPRSGDLSVYWYQQSLDQGLQFLIQYYNGEERAKGNILERFSAQQFPDLHSELNLSSLELGDSALYFCASSVGQGAYNEQFFGPGTRLTVL.

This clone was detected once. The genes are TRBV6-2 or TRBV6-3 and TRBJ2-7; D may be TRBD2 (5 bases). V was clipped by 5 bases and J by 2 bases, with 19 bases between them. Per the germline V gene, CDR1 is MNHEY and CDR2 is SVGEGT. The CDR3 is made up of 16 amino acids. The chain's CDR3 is CASSGLRDTLPYEQYF. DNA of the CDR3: TGTGCCAGCAGTGGACTCCGAGATACTCTACCCTACGAGCAGTACTTC.

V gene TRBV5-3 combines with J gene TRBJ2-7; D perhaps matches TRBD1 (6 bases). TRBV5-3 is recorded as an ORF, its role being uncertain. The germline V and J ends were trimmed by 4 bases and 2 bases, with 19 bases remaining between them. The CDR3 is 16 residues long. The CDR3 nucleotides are TGTGCCAGAAGCGGCAGGGGTGTATTTGGAGCCTACGAGCAGTACGTC. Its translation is CARSGRGVFGAYEQYV.

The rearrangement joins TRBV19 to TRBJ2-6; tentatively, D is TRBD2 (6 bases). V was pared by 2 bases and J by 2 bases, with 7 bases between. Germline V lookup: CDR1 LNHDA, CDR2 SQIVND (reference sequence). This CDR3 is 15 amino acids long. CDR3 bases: TGTGCCAGTAGTATACCGGGGGCTGGGGCCAACGTCCTGACTTTC. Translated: CASSIPGAGANVLTF.

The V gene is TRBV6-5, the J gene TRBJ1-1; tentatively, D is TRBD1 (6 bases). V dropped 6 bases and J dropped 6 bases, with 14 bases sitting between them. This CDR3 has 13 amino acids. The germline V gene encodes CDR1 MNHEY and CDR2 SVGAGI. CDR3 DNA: TGTGCCAGCAGACCAGGGGAGGGCCCTGAAGCTTTCTTT. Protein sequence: CASRPGEGPEAFF.

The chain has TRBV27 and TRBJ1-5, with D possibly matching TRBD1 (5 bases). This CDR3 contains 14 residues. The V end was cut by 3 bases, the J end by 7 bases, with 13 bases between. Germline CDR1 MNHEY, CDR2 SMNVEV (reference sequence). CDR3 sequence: CASSLGGWGQPQHF. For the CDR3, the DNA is TGTGCCAGCAGTTTGGGGGGGTGGGGACAGCCCCAGCATTTT.

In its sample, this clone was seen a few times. The CDR3 region has the DNA TGTGCCAGCGCCCCCTACAATGAGCAGTTCTTC. This gives the protein CASAPYNEQFF. V is TRBV2 and J is TRBJ2-1; D gene unclear. In germline, CDR1 is SNHLY, CDR2 FYNNEI. Between the trimmed V and J ends, which lost 8 bases and 2 bases, there was a span of 4 bases. This CDR3 is 11 amino acids long.

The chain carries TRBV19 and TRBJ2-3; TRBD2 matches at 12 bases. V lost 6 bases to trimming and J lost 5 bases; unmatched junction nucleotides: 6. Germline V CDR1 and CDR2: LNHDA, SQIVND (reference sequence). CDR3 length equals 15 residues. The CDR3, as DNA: TGTGCCAGTAGGGACCTAGCGGGGGGGAAAGATACGCAGTATTTT. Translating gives CASRDLAGGKDTQYF. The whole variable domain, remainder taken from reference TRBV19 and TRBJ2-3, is DGGITQSPKYLFRKEGQNVTLSCEQNLNHDAMYWYRQDPGQGLRLIYYSQIVNDFQKGDIAEGYSVSREKKESFPLTVTSAQKNPTAFYLCASRDLAGGKDTQYFGPGTRLTVL.

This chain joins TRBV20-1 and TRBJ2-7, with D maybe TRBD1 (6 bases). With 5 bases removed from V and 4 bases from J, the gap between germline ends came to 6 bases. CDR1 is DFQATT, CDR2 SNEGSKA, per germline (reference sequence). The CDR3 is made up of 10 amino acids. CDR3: CSAGQYEQYV. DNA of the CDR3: TGCAGTGCTGGACAGTACGAGCAGTACGTC.

Here the CDR3 DNA reads TGTGCCTGGAGTGTAAAGGGGGGGCACACCTTC. Protein: CAWSVKGGHTF. The chain recombines TRBV30 with TRBJ1-2; D possibly corresponds to TRBD1 (6 bases). Germline CDR1 is GTSNPN and CDR2 is SVGIG (reference sequence). CDR3 length: 11 amino acids. V was shortened by 0 bases and J by 12 bases, with 11 bases between the two germline ends.

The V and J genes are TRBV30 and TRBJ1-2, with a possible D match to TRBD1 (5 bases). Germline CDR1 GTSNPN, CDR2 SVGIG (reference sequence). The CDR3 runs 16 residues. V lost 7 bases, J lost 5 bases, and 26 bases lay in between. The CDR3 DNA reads TGTGCCTCACCTCTACGAGGGGTCCCCCGGCGGTATGGCTACACCTTC. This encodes CASPLRGVPRRYGYTF.

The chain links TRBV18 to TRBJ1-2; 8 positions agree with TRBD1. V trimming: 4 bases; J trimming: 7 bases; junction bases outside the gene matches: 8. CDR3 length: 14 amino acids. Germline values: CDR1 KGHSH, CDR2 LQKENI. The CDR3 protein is CASSQTTGGAGYTF. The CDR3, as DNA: TGTGCCAGCTCACAGACAACAGGGGGGGCTGGCTACACCTTC.

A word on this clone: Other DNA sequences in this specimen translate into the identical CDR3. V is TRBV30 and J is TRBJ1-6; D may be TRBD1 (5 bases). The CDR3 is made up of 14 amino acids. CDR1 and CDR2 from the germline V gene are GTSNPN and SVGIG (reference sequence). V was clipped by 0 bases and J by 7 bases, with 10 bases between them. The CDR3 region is CAWSVGQENSPLHF. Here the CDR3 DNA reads TGTGCCTGGAGTGTAGGACAAGAAAATTCACCCCTCCACTTT.

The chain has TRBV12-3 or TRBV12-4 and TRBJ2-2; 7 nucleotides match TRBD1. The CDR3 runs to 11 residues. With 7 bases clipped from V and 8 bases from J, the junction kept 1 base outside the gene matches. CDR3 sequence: CASTRGGELFF. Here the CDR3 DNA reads TGTGCCAGCACCAGGGGGGGGGAGCTGTTTTTT.

The CDR3 region has the DNA TGTGCCAGCAGAACAGGGTTAGGAACTGAAGCTTTCTTT. Amino acid sequence: CASRTGLGTEAFF. The chain carries TRBV6-5 and TRBJ1-1; D perhaps matches TRBD1 (6 bases). There are 13 residues in the CDR3. V was shortened by 6 bases and J by 5 bases, with 13 bases between the two germline ends. From germline, CDR1 is MNHEY and CDR2 SVGAGI.

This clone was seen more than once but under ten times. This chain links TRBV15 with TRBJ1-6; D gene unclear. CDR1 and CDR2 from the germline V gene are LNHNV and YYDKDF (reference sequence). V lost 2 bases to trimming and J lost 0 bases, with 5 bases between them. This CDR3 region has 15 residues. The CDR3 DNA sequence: TGTGCCACCAGCAGATATCCCTCCTATAATTCACCCCTCCACTTT. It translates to CATSRYPSYNSPLHF.

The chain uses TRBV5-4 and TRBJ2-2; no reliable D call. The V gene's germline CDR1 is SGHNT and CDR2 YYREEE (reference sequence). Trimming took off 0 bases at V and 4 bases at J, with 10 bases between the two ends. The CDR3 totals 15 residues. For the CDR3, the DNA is TGTGCCAGCAGCTTGGACCAGTTGGTCACCGGGGAGCTGTTTTTT. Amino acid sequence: CASSLDQLVTGELFF. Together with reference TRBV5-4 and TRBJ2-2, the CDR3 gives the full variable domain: ETGVTQSPTHLIKTRGQQVTLRCSSQSGHNTVSWYQQALGQGPQFIFQYYREEENGRGNFPPRFSGLQFPNYSSELNVNALELDDSALYLCASSLDQLVTGELFFGEGSRLTVL.

In DNA form, the CDR3 reads TGTGCCAGCAGCCGTAGTAGTACGGCCGCAGATACGCAGTATTTT. Protein: CASSRSSTAADTQYF. The rearrangement uses TRBV27 and TRBJ2-3; unclear D gene. The CDR3 spans 15 residues. Germline-derived CDR1 and CDR2 are MNHEY and SMNVEV (reference sequence). V was trimmed by 6 bases and J by 4 bases, leaving 17 bases between them.

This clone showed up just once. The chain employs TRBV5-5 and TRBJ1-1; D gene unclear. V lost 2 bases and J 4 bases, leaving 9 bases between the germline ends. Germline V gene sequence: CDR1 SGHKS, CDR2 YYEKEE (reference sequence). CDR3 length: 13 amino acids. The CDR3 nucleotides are TGTGCCAGCAGCTTCGGGGTGGGCACTGAAGCTTTCTTT. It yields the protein CASSFGVGTEAFF.

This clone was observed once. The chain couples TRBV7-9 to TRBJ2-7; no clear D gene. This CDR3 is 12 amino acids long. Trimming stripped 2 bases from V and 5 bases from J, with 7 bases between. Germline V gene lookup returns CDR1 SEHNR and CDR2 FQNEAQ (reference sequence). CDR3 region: CASSLRPNEQYF. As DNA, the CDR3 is TGTGCCAGCAGCTTAAGGCCCAACGAGCAGTACTTC.

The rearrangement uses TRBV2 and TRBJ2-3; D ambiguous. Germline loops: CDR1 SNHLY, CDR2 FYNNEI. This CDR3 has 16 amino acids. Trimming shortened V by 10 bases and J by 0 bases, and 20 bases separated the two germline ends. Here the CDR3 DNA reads TGTGCCACCGACATTTCAGATAGAAGGAGCACAGATACGCAGTATTTT. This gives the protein CATDISDRRSTDTQYF.

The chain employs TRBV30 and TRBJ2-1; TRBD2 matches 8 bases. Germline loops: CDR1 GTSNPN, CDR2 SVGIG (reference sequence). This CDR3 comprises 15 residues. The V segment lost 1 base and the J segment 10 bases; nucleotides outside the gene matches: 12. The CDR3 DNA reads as TGTGCCTGGAGTGGGGGACTAGTTTCGGCCAACGAGCAGTTCTTC. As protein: CAWSGGLVSANEQFF.

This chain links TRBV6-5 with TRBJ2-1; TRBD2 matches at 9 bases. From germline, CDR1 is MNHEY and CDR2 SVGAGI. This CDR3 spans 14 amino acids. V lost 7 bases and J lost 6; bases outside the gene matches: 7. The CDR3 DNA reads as TGTGCCAGCACCCAAGCGGGAGGCCCCAATGAGCAGTTCTTC. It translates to CASTQAGGPNEQFF.

The CDR3 DNA reads TGTGCCAGTACCCGATCGGGGGGGGGTGACACTGAAGCTTTCTTT. Protein product: CASTRSGGGDTEAFF. The chain joins TRBV18 to TRBJ1-1; maybe TRBD1 (5 bases). The germline gives CDR1 KGHSH, CDR2 LQKENI. Trimming stripped 9 bases from V and 3 bases from J, with 20 bases between. The CDR3 runs 15 residues.

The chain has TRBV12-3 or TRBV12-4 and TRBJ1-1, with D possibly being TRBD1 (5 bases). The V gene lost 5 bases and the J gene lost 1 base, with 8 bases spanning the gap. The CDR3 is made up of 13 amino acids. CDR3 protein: CASSRGGNTEAFF. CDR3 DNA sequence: TGTGCCAGCAGTCGGGGGGGGAACACTGAAGCTTTCTTT.